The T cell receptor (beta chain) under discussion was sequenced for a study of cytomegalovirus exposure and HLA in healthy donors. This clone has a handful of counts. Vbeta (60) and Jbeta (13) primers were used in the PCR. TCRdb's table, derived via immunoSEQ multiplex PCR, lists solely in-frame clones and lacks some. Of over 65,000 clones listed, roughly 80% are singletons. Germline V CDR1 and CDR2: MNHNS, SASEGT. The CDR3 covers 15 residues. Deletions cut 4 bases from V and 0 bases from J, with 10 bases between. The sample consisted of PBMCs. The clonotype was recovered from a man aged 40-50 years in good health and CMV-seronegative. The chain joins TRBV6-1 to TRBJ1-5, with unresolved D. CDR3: CASSGDFNSNQPQHF. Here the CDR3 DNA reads TGTGCCAGCAGTGGAGATTTTAATAGCAATCAGCCCCAGCATTTT.